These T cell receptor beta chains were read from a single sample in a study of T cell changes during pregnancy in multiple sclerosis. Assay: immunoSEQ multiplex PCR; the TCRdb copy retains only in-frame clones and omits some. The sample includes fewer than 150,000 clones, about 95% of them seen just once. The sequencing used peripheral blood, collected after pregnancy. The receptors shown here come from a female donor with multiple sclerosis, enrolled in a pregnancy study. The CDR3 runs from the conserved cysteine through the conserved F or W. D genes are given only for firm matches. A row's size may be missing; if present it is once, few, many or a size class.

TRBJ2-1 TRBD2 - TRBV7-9 CASSRQSGRDYNEQFF TGTGCCAGCAGCAGACAAAGCGGGAGAGATTACAATGAGCAGTTCTTC
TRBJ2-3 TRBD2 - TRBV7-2 CASSLQLGRGDTQYF TGTGCCAGCAGCTTACAACTCGGGAGGGGAGATACGCAGTATTTT
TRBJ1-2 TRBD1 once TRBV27 CASKPGWGQTSYGYTF TGTGCCAGCAAACCTGGGTGGGGACAGACGTCATATGGCTACACCTTC
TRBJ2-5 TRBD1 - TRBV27 CASSSWTGQETQYF TGTGCCAGCAGTTCTTGGACAGGTCAAGAGACCCAGTACTTC
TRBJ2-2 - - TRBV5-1 CASSLLGVGSLTGELFF TGCGCCAGCAGCTTGCTCGGGGTCGGTTCTCTTACCGGGGAGCTGTTTTTT
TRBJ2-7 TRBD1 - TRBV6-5 CASNPGGMYEQYF TGTGCCAGCAACCCAGGGGGTATGTACGAGCAGTACTTC
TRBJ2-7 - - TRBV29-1 CSVEDFAGEGYEQYF TGCAGCGTTGAAGATTTCGCCGGGGAAGGGTACGAGCAGTACTTC
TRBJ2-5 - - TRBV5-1 CASSRPTGMETQYF TGCGCCAGCAGCCGTCCCACAGGGATGGAGACCCAGTACTTC
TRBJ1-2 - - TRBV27 CASSPQGEGKGYTF TGTGCCAGCAGTCCACAGGGAGAGGGAAAAGGCTACACCTTC
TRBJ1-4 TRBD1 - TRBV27 CASSSSRRGLVKLFF TGTGCCAGCAGTTCCTCGCGCAGGGGGCTCGTAAAACTGTTTTTT
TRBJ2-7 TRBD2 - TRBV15 CATSRLAGALSYEQYF TGTGCCACCAGCAGACTAGCGGGAGCTCTGTCCTACGAGCAGTACTTC
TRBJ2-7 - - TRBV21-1 CASSTQSGTYEQYF TGTGCCAGCAGCACCCAAAGCGGGACGTACGAGCAGTACTTC
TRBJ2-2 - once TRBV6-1 CASSDPRGNTGELFF TGTGCCAGCAGTGATCCCAGGGGAAACACCGGGGAGCTGTTTTTT
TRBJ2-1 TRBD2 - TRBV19 CASSTLLADSYNEQFF TGTGCCAGTAGTACGCTACTAGCGGACTCCTACAATGAGCAGTTCTTC
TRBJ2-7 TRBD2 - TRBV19 CASSTRLAGPLGEQYF TGTGCCAGTAGTACTCGACTAGCGGGGCCCCTCGGCGAGCAGTACTTC
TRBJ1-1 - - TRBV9 CASSAAGSYTEAFF TGTGCCAGCAGCGCAGCAGGGTCGTACACTGAAGCTTTCTTT
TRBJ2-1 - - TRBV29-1 CSGLGSGEQFF TGCAGCGGTCTGGGCTCAGGCGAGCAGTTCTTC
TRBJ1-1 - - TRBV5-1 CASLNREGDTEAFF TGCGCCAGCCTCAACAGGGAGGGGGACACTGAAGCTTTCTTT
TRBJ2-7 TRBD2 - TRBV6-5 CASSPTGGAYEQYF TGTGCCAGCAGTCCGACGGGGGGAGCCTACGAGCAGTACTTC